The clone carrying this T cell receptor beta chain was picked up a small number of times. Antigen: not known. These data are taken from a study of blood T cells in healthy people across ages. Findings and limits, study-wide: Naive CD4+ cells and diversity were both higher in long-lived donors than in aged donors. A roughly linear age-dependent decrease characterized TCR beta diversity per million T cells.

Using a J-beta primer mix together with a sample-barcoded 5' primer, a second PCR was run for about 7 to 12 cycles. TCRdb redid the calling of the 5' RACE reads with MiXCR, one entry per CDR3 protein. Altogether approximately 2,000,000 distinct CDR3 sequences are present, 39% being singletons, with the ten largest covering 23%. With 5 bases removed from V and 5 bases from J, the gap between germline ends came to 13 bases. Per the germline V gene, CDR1 is SGHTA and CDR2 is FQGNSA. This CDR3 spans 15 amino acids. This sequence joins TRBV7-2 and TRBJ1-6; unclear D gene. The sample taken for sequencing was blood. The TCR comes from a human donor in good health. DNA of the CDR3: TGTGCCAGCAGCCCACACGGAGGGAATAATTCACCCCTCCACTTT. Residues: CASSPHGGNNSPLHF.